This T cell receptor beta chain appears in the sequencing data of a study of cytomegalovirus exposure and HLA in healthy donors. The PCR used 60 Vbeta and 13 Jbeta primers. Some clones are missing from TCRdb's copy, which holds only in-frame ones; the method was immunoSEQ multiplex PCR. The sample carries approximately 160,000 clones, over 70% recorded once. Study findings and constraints: Most TCRs appeared rarely, but some public TCRs recurred in many donors. Reportedly, diagnosis of cytomegalovirus status by the classifier showed high specificity and sensitivity. Judged likely to be a sequencing artifact was a cluster of highly shared sequence variants.

This CDR3 contains 12 residues. Trimming removed 3 bases from V and 7 bases from J, with 7 bases in between. Germline CDR1 reads SNHLY; CDR2 reads FYNNEI. As regards this clone: Its antigen is as yet unknown.

The chain links TRBV2 to TRBJ2-4, with D possibly TRBD2 on 6 matching bases. Sample: PBMCs. This TCR came from a woman in her 30s in good health and CMV-seropositive. The CDR3 bases are TGTGCCAGCAGTGAGGAGGGCAACATTCAGTACTTC. Its translation is CASSEEGNIQYF.